Listed below are T cell receptor beta chains from one sample, sequenced in a study of blood T cell repertoires in COVID-19. Generated by immunoSEQ multiplex PCR, the TCRdb table keeps only in-frame clones and is missing some. The data contain hundreds of thousands of clones, about 87% of them singletons. The sequencing input was peripheral blood. The receptors were sampled from a woman in her fifties or sixties with COVID-19, enrolled during active disease. The CDR3 runs from the conserved cysteine through the conserved F or W. The D gene is left open where the match is weak. Clone size, where shown, is once, few, many, or a class for clones that have expanded.

cdr3_nt cdr3_aa v_call clone_size d_call j_call
TGTGCCAGCAGTGACTCGAGTTTCTCGGGTAGCGGGGTCACAGATACGCAGTATTTT CASSDSSFSGSGVTDTQYF TRBV6-4 NA TRBD2 TRBJ2-3
TGCGCCAGCAGCCGGACTGACAGGGAAAACACTGAAGCTTTCTTT CASSRTDRENTEAFF TRBV5-1 NA TRBD1 TRBJ1-1
TGTGCCAGCAGTCCCGGGTGGGGCACAGATACGCAGTATTTT CASSPGWGTDTQYF TRBV27 NA NA TRBJ2-3
TGTGCCAGCAGCCCAAGGGGCCTGGGGCGAAGCGGGGAGCTGTTTTTT CASSPRGLGRSGELFF TRBV3-1/TRBV3-2 NA NA TRBJ2-2
TGTGCCAGCATACACACTAGTGGGGAGCTGTTTTTT CASIHTSGELFF TRBV28 once NA TRBJ2-2
TGTGCCAGCAGTTTAGGGACAGACAATGAGCAGTTCTTC CASSLGTDNEQFF TRBV12-3/TRBV12-4 NA NA TRBJ2-1
TGCAGCTCACGTCGGGGGGAGGCCCACACAGATACGCAGTATTTT CSSRRGEAHTDTQYF TRBV29-1 NA TRBD2 TRBJ2-3
TGTGCCAGCAGCCAAGATACGAGAGCTGGAAACACCATATATTTT CASSQDTRAGNTIYF TRBV3-1/TRBV3-2 NA NA TRBJ1-3
TGTGCCTCCGGGGGAGTGGGGGGCAATCAGCCCCAGCATTTT CASGGVGGNQPQHF TRBV30 few NA TRBJ1-5
TGTGCCAGCAGTGAGGCACAGGGAGATTCACCCCTCCACTTT CASSEAQGDSPLHF TRBV2 NA NA TRBJ1-6
TGTGCCAGCAGTACGTCCAGTTTTAATGAAAAACTGTTTTTT CASSTSSFNEKLFF TRBV5-6 NA NA TRBJ1-4
TGTGCCAGCAGCGGAAATAGACAGGGAAACTATGGCTACACCTTC CASSGNRQGNYGYTF TRBV9 NA TRBD1 TRBJ1-2
TGTGCCAGCAGTGGCCGGGGGGCCGGCCCTTTCACAGATACGCAGTATTTT CASSGRGAGPFTDTQYF TRBV6-1 NA NA TRBJ2-3
TGTGCCAGTGGGTGGAGTCGAGGCGACATTCAGTACTTC CASGWSRGDIQYF TRBV19 NA NA TRBJ2-4
TGTGCCAGTAAAATCCAGGGGTGGAGTGTCACTGAAGCTTTCTTT CASKIQGWSVTEAFF TRBV28 NA NA TRBJ1-1
TGTGCCAGCAGCTCACAGGGGATACAGAACACTGAAGCTTTCTTT CASSSQGIQNTEAFF TRBV13 once TRBD1 TRBJ1-1
TGTGCCAGCATTCGAGGGGGCCTCGGGGAGACCCAGTACTTC CASIRGGLGETQYF TRBV6-5 NA TRBD1 TRBJ2-5
TGTGCCACCTCCCAGGGCCCCTACAATGAGCAGTTCTTC CATSQGPYNEQFF TRBV19 NA NA TRBJ2-1
TGTGCCAGCTTGGGACAGGGGGCTTACTATGGCTACACCTTC CASLGQGAYYGYTF TRBV7-2 NA TRBD1 TRBJ1-2
TGTGCCAGCAGTTCCTCCCCAGACAGGACAGATACGCAGTATTTT CASSSSPDRTDTQYF TRBV28 NA NA TRBJ2-3
TGTGCCTGGAGTGAGGGACAGGGAACATGGAATCAGCCCCAGCATTTT CAWSEGQGTWNQPQHF TRBV30 NA TRBD1 TRBJ1-5
TGTGCCAGCAGTTTTGACCGGAGGTATGGCTACACCTTC CASSFDRRYGYTF TRBV27 once NA TRBJ1-2
TGTGCCAGCAGCTTCCAGACTAGCGGGGGATTCGAGCAGTACTTC CASSFQTSGGFEQYF TRBV11-2 NA TRBD2 TRBJ2-7
TGTGCCAGCAGGCAGGGAGGGAACACTGAAGCTTTCTTT CASRQGGNTEAFF TRBV3-1/TRBV3-2 NA NA TRBJ1-1
TGTGCCAGCAGTTTATCGGAGACAGGTCACTATGGCTACACCTTC CASSLSETGHYGYTF TRBV27 NA NA TRBJ1-2
TGTGCCTGGAGTGTACGGGGGGGCCGAATGGAGACCCAGTACTTC CAWSVRGGRMETQYF TRBV30 NA TRBD2 TRBJ2-5
TGTGCCAGCAGTGCCGGACTCTTTACGCAGTATTTT CASSAGLFTQYF TRBV12-3/TRBV12-4 NA NA TRBJ2-3
TGTGCCACCAGCAGGGGAACCGGGACTAGCTACAATGAGCAGTTCTTC CATSRGTGTSYNEQFF TRBV15 NA TRBD2 TRBJ2-1
TGTGCCAGTAGTATCGGTCTCAACCCTAACTATGGCTACACCTTC CASSIGLNPNYGYTF TRBV19 NA NA TRBJ1-2
TGTGCCAGCAGCTTCATCGACAGCCACACTGAAGCTTTCTTT CASSFIDSHTEAFF TRBV5-6 NA NA TRBJ1-1
TGTGCCAGCAGTAGCGGGGCCGCCACAGATACGCAGTATTTT CASSSGAATDTQYF TRBV11-3 few TRBD2 TRBJ2-3
TGCGCCAGCAGCTTGGGGGGACTAGCGGGGATGGGCCCAGATACGCAGTATTTT CASSLGGLAGMGPDTQYF TRBV5-1 NA TRBD2 TRBJ2-3
TGTGCCAGCAGCCTCGGGAGGGGCGGGGAGGGCAATCAGCCCCAGCATTTT CASSLGRGGEGNQPQHF TRBV5-5 few NA TRBJ1-5
TGTGCCAGCATCCCTACATACGGGTCCTACAATGAGCAGTTCTTC CASIPTYGSYNEQFF TRBV7-2 once NA TRBJ2-1
TGTGCCAGCAGCCCCCCGACTGGGAACACTGAAGCTTTCTTT CASSPPTGNTEAFF TRBV9 NA NA TRBJ1-1
TGCGCCAGCAGCTTGCCCGCGAACACCGGGGAGCTGTTTTTT CASSLPANTGELFF TRBV5-1 NA NA TRBJ2-2
TGTGCCAGCAGTTCGACAGGGGACCAAGAGACCCAGTACTTC CASSSTGDQETQYF TRBV28 NA TRBD1 TRBJ2-5
TGTGCCAGCAGCAACGGACAGGGGGATCCCTATGGCTACACCTTC CASSNGQGDPYGYTF TRBV11-2 NA TRBD1 TRBJ1-2
TGTGCCAGCAGTGAAGATCCGGGGGGGTTAAATGAAAAACTGTTTTTT CASSEDPGGLNEKLFF TRBV6-1 once NA TRBJ1-4
TGTGCCAGCAGCTTATTGTCAGCTAACTATGGCTACACCTTC CASSLLSANYGYTF TRBV7-8 NA NA TRBJ1-2